A selection of T cell receptor beta chains follows, all from one sample in a study of T cell changes during pregnancy in multiple sclerosis. Sequencing used immunoSEQ multiplex PCR; TCRdb keeps in-frame clones, though not all of them. This table holds approximately 110,000 clones, 92% found once. The sample here was peripheral blood, taken in the third trimester of pregnancy. These receptors all come from a female donor with multiple sclerosis, enrolled in a pregnancy study. The CDR3 runs from the conserved cysteine through the conserved F or W. D genes are given only for firm matches. Clone size is stated in some rows and not others, as once, few, many or a class when expanded.

CDR3 protein: CASSNRDRDSPLHF
CDR3 DNA: TGTGCCAGTAGTAACCGGGACAGGGACTCACCCCTCCACTTT
clone size: .
D gene: TRBD1
J gene: TRBJ1-6
V gene: TRBV19

CDR3 protein: CASSDLSTSSSYEQYF
CDR3 DNA: TGCGCCAGCAGTGACCTTTCAACCTCGAGCTCCTACGAGCAGTACTTC
clone size: .
D gene: .
J gene: TRBJ2-7
V gene: TRBV10-2

CDR3 protein: CASTPSQGLPTPNTEAFF
CDR3 DNA: TGTGCCAGCACCCCCTCCCAGGGGCTTCCTACCCCGAACACTGAAGCTTTCTTT
clone size: .
D gene: .
J gene: TRBJ1-1
V gene: TRBV5-5

CDR3 protein: CASSKNRNTEAFF
CDR3 DNA: TGTGCCAGCAGCAAAAACAGGAACACTGAAGCTTTCTTT
clone size: .
D gene: .
J gene: TRBJ1-1
V gene: TRBV14

CDR3 protein: CASSLRGAETQYF
CDR3 DNA: TGTGCCAGCAGCCTCAGGGGTGCAGAGACCCAGTACTTC
clone size: once
D gene: .
J gene: TRBJ2-5
V gene: TRBV5-4

CDR3 protein: CASSQDQGYSNQPQHF
CDR3 DNA: TGTGCCAGCAGCCAAGATCAGGGGTATAGCAATCAGCCCCAGCATTTT
clone size: .
D gene: .
J gene: TRBJ1-5
V gene: TRBV4-2

CDR3 protein: CASPASGRQNSYNEQFF
CDR3 DNA: TGTGCCAGCCCAGCTAGCGGGAGGCAAAACTCCTACAATGAGCAGTTCTTC
clone size: .
D gene: TRBD2
J gene: TRBJ2-1
V gene: TRBV28

CDR3 protein: CAWSVSRSGNTIYF
CDR3 DNA: TGTGCCTGGAGTGTATCTCGCTCTGGAAACACCATATATTTT
clone size: .
D gene: .
J gene: TRBJ1-3
V gene: TRBV30

CDR3 protein: CASSPRGGVRTGELFF
CDR3 DNA: TGTGCCAGCAGCCCTCGCGGGGGGGTTCGCACCGGGGAGCTGTTTTTT
clone size: .
D gene: TRBD2
J gene: TRBJ2-2
V gene: TRBV6-4

CDR3 protein: CASSAEDRGETQYF
CDR3 DNA: TGTGCCAGCAGTGCAGAGGACAGGGGAGAGACCCAGTACTTC
clone size: .
D gene: TRBD1
J gene: TRBJ2-5
V gene: TRBV6-1

CDR3 protein: CASSPTREGVRSNYGYTF
CDR3 DNA: TGTGCCAGCTCACCAACACGAGAAGGGGTTCGTTCTAACTATGGCTACACCTTC
clone size: .
D gene: .
J gene: TRBJ1-2
V gene: TRBV18

CDR3 protein: CASSLGGLLNTEAFF
CDR3 DNA: TGTGCCAGCAGCTTAGGGGGCCTGTTGAACACTGAAGCTTTCTTT
clone size: .
D gene: .
J gene: TRBJ1-1
V gene: TRBV7-3

CDR3 protein: CASSLSGGSGEDTQYF
CDR3 DNA: TGCGCCAGCAGCCTCTCGGGGGGTAGCGGGGAAGATACGCAGTATTTT
clone size: once
D gene: TRBD2
J gene: TRBJ2-3
V gene: TRBV5-1

CDR3 protein: CASSLTPSGIYEQYF
CDR3 DNA: TGCGCCAGCAGCCTTACCCCTAGCGGGATTTACGAGCAGTACTTC
clone size: .
D gene: TRBD2
J gene: TRBJ2-7
V gene: TRBV5-1

CDR3 protein: CASSTGLAGLGTGELFF
CDR3 DNA: TGTGCCAGCAGTACTGGACTAGCGGGGCTCGGCACCGGGGAGCTGTTTTTT
clone size: .
D gene: TRBD2
J gene: TRBJ2-2
V gene: TRBV2

CDR3 protein: CASSQDWGLPGVETQYF
CDR3 DNA: TGTGCCAGCAGCCAAGATTGGGGCCTACCAGGAGTTGAGACCCAGTACTTC
clone size: .
D gene: .
J gene: TRBJ2-5
V gene: TRBV14

CDR3 protein: CAISERLAGGYNEQFF
CDR3 DNA: TGTGCCATCAGTGAGCGACTAGCGGGAGGGTACAATGAGCAGTTCTTC
clone size: .
D gene: TRBD2
J gene: TRBJ2-1
V gene: TRBV10-3

CDR3 protein: CASSFGQMAFF
CDR3 DNA: TGCGCCAGCAGCTTTGGACAGATGGCTTTCTTT
clone size: .
D gene: .
J gene: TRBJ1-1
V gene: TRBV5-1

CDR3 protein: CASSRQTGTNTEAFF
CDR3 DNA: TGTGCCAGCAGTCGACAGACAGGGACGAACACTGAAGCTTTCTTT
clone size: few
D gene: TRBD1
J gene: TRBJ1-1
V gene: TRBV2

CDR3 protein: CASIYRVDNYGYTF
CDR3 DNA: TGTGCCAGCATATACAGGGTAGATAACTATGGCTACACCTTC
clone size: .
D gene: .
J gene: TRBJ1-2
V gene: TRBV2

CDR3 protein: CASSLGWGVNTEAFF
CDR3 DNA: TGCGCCAGCAGCTTGGGTTGGGGGGTGAACACTGAAGCTTTCTTT
clone size: .
D gene: .
J gene: TRBJ1-1
V gene: TRBV5-1

CDR3 protein: CASSGGVRDGYTF
CDR3 DNA: TGTGCCAGCAGTGGGGGGGTTAGGGATGGCTACACCTTC
clone size: .
D gene: .
J gene: TRBJ1-2
V gene: TRBV25-1

CDR3 protein: CASSSQGNQPQHF
CDR3 DNA: TGTGCCAGCAGTTCACAGGGGAATCAGCCCCAGCATTTT
clone size: .
D gene: TRBD1
J gene: TRBJ1-5
V gene: TRBV28

CDR3 protein: CASSPRQGNTEAFF
CDR3 DNA: TGTGCCAGCAGTCCCAGACAGGGGAACACTGAAGCTTTCTTT
clone size: once
D gene: TRBD1
J gene: TRBJ1-1
V gene: TRBV27

CDR3 protein: CASSDHTGTGNSPLHF
CDR3 DNA: TGTGCCAGCAGTGACCATACCGGGACAGGAAATTCACCCCTCCACTTT
clone size: .
D gene: TRBD1
J gene: TRBJ1-6
V gene: TRBV2

CDR3 protein: CASSWDRGLYNQPQHF
CDR3 DNA: TGTGCCAGTAGTTGGGACAGGGGTCTGTACAATCAGCCCCAGCATTTT
clone size: .
D gene: TRBD1
J gene: TRBJ1-5
V gene: TRBV19

CDR3 protein: CASIGLRPVAGEFANTGELFF
CDR3 DNA: TGTGCCAGCATTGGACTCCGGCCGGTAGCGGGGGAGTTCGCGAACACCGGGGAGCTGTTTTTT
clone size: .
D gene: TRBD2
J gene: TRBJ2-2
V gene: TRBV6-9

CDR3 protein: CASSGLAGLWNEQFF
CDR3 DNA: TGTGCCAGTAGTGGACTAGCGGGATTGTGGAATGAGCAGTTCTTC
clone size: .
D gene: TRBD2
J gene: TRBJ2-1
V gene: TRBV19

CDR3 protein: CASSQKPNTEAFF
CDR3 DNA: TGTGCCAGCAGCCAGAAACCGAACACTGAAGCTTTCTTT
clone size: .
D gene: .
J gene: TRBJ1-1
V gene: TRBV7-9

CDR3 protein: CASSRYRQTSTDTQYF
CDR3 DNA: TGTGCCAGCAGCCGATACAGGCAGACTAGCACAGATACGCAGTATTTT
clone size: .
D gene: .
J gene: TRBJ2-3
V gene: TRBV7-9

CDR3 protein: CATSRVVGAGGTEQFF
CDR3 DNA: TGTGCCACCAGCAGAGTTGTCGGAGCGGGGGGGACTGAGCAGTTCTTC
clone size: .
D gene: TRBD2
J gene: TRBJ2-1
V gene: TRBV15

CDR3 protein: CASSTRQAIDTGELFF
CDR3 DNA: TGTGCCAGTAGTACCCGACAGGCCATAGACACCGGGGAGCTGTTTTTT
clone size: .
D gene: .
J gene: TRBJ2-2
V gene: TRBV19

CDR3 protein: CASSTGLAEETQYF
CDR3 DNA: TGTGCCAGCAGCACGGGACTAGCGGAAGAGACCCAGTACTTC
clone size: .
D gene: TRBD2
J gene: TRBJ2-5
V gene: TRBV7-3

CDR3 protein: CASSNLGQPNTEAFF
CDR3 DNA: TGTGCCAGCAGTAACCTTGGGCAGCCGAACACTGAAGCTTTCTTT
clone size: .
D gene: .
J gene: TRBJ1-1
V gene: TRBV28

CDR3 protein: CASSHSRRASGRELEVEQYF
CDR3 DNA: TGCGCCAGCAGCCATTCAAGGCGGGCTAGCGGGAGAGAACTAGAAGTCGAGCAGTACTTC
clone size: .
D gene: TRBD2
J gene: TRBJ2-7
V gene: TRBV4-1

CDR3 protein: CASSRRQGSTDTQYF
CDR3 DNA: TGTGCCAGCAGCAGGAGACAGGGGAGCACAGATACGCAGTATTTT
clone size: .
D gene: TRBD1
J gene: TRBJ2-3
V gene: TRBV27

CDR3 protein: CASSIAGSGRNTEAFF
CDR3 DNA: TGTGCCAGTAGTATAGCTGGAAGTGGGAGGAACACTGAAGCTTTCTTT
clone size: .
D gene: .
J gene: TRBJ1-1
V gene: TRBV19

CDR3 protein: CAIRAAWSNEQFF
CDR3 DNA: TGTGCCATCAGGGCCGCTTGGTCCAATGAGCAGTTCTTC
clone size: .
D gene: .
J gene: TRBJ2-1
V gene: TRBV10-3

CDR3 protein: CASSSTSGGYNEQFF
CDR3 DNA: TGTGCCAGCTCATCGACTAGCGGGGGGTACAATGAGCAGTTCTTC
clone size: .
D gene: TRBD2
J gene: TRBJ2-1
V gene: TRBV18